The present TCR beta chain was sequenced within a study of PD-L1 blockade in urothelial cancer. At the level of the study: Blood was subjected to analysis at 3 weeks (second dose) and 6 weeks following treatment start. Specimens of blood held a median count of about 150,000 T cells.

Sequenced by immunoSEQ multiplex PCR; TCRdb stores in-frame clones only, minus some. The sample includes 55,000 to 85,000 clones, roughly nine tenths of them seen just once. V was shortened by 5 bases and J by 3 bases, with 5 bases between the two germline ends. The CDR3 contains 12 residues. Germline V gene lookup returns CDR1 SEHNR and CDR2 FQNEAQ (reference sequence). Sequenced material: PBMCs, taken around atezolizumab (anti-PD-L1) treatment. The TCR sequence derives from a man in his 60s with urothelial cancer. This chain connects TRBV7-9 to TRBJ2-1; no clear D gene. This CDR3 reads CASSPDYNEQFF. The CDR3 DNA sequence: TGTGCCAGCAGCCCAGACTACAATGAGCAGTTCTTC.